The 4 T cell receptor beta chains listed next were all sequenced from one sample in a study of regulatory T cells in long-lasting Graves disease. Time point: newly diagnosed GD, antithyroid drugs for less than 3 months. PBMC RNA served as the TCR library source. Relying on iRepertoire HTBI primers and Arm-PCR of CDR3 regions, the team built TCR beta libraries. MiXCR, run by TCRdb on the multiplex PCR reads, gives a single entry per CDR3 protein. The sample lists a few hundred thousand distinct CDR3 sequences; about 12% were seen once. These same records also appear under a second study, on T cells in Graves' hyperthyroidism and ophthalmopathy.

The material was peripheral blood mononuclear cells (PBMCs), obtained at new diagnosis, from a patient treated with antithyroid drugs. Receptor source: a woman younger than 30 with Graves disease.

This clonotype was detected ten times or more. This chain uses TRBV5-1 with TRBJ1-5, with TRBD1 as a possible D gene (6 bases). This CDR3 has 16 amino acids. V dropped 1 base and J dropped 1 base, with 12 bases sitting between them. CDR1 is SGHRS and CDR2 is YFSETQ in the germline V gene. CDR3 amino acids: CASSLLGGASNQPQHF. The CDR3 bases are TGCGCCAGCAGCTTGTTGGGGGGCGCGAGCAATCAGCCCCAGCATTTT.

J is TRBJ1-6 and V is TRBV6-5; possibly TRBD1 for D (5 bases). Germline lookup yields CDR1 MNHEY and CDR2 SVGAGI. The V end was cut by 2 bases, the J end by 7 bases, with 18 bases between. The CDR3 totals 17 residues. The CDR3: CASSYPIEDTWNSPLHF. CDR3 nucleotide sequence: TGTGCCAGCAGTTACCCAATAGAGGACACCTGGAATTCACCCCTCCACTTT.

This clonotype was recorded at least ten times. This chain uses TRBV27 with TRBJ1-2; 8 bases match TRBD1. J gave up 4 bases and V 2 bases, and 6 bases lay outside the gene matches. The V gene's germline CDR1 is MNHEY and CDR2 SMNVEV (reference sequence). The CDR3 is made up of 15 amino acids. CDR3 in DNA: TGTGCCAGCAGTTTAAGGGCAGGGGGCTTCTATGGCTACACCTTC. Amino acid sequence: CASSLRAGGFYGYTF.

This clonotype was observed at least ten times. The chain combines TRBV19 with TRBJ2-7; 12 bases fit TRBD1. Losses at the gene ends were 3 bases for V and 5 bases for J; bases not matched to a gene: 5. The CDR3 length is 15 residues. Germline V gene sequence: CDR1 LNHDA, CDR2 SQIVND (reference sequence). This chain's CDR3 is CASSITGTGGNEQYF. Written as DNA, the CDR3 is TGTGCCAGTAGTATTACCGGGACAGGGGGCAACGAGCAGTACTTC.